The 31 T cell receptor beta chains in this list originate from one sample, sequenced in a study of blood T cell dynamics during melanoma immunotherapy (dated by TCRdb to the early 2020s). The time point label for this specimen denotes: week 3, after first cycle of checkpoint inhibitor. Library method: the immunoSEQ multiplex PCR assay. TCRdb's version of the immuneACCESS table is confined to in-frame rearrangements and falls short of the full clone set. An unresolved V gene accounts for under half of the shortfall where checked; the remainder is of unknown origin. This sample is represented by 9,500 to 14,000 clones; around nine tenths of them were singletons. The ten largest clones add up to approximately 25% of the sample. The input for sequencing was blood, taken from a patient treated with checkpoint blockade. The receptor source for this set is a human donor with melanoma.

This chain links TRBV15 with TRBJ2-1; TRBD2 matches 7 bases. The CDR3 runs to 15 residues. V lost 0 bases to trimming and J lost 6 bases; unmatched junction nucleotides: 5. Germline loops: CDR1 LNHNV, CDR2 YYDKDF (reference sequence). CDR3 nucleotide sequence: TGTGCCACCAGCAGAGATTCGTGGGGGGGCAATGAGCAGTTCTTC. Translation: CATSRDSWGGNEQFF.

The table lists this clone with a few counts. CDR3 in amino acids: CASNLGTRLRSTEAFF. The CDR3 DNA is TGTGCCAGCAATCTGGGGACACGGCTCAGGAGCACTGAAGCTTTCTTT. The J gene is TRBJ1-1, the V gene TRBV28; D might be TRBD1 (6 bases). Germline-derived CDR1 and CDR2 are MDHEN and SYDVKM. This CDR3 spans 16 amino acids. V lost 7 bases and J lost 4, with 22 bases in between. The whole variable domain, filled in from reference TRBV28 and TRBJ1-1, reads DVKVTQSSRYLVKRTGEKVFLECVQDMDHENMFWYRQDPGLGLRLIYFSYDVKMKEKGDIPEGYSVSREKKERFSLILESASTNQTSMYLCASNLGTRLRSTEAFFGQGTRLTVV.

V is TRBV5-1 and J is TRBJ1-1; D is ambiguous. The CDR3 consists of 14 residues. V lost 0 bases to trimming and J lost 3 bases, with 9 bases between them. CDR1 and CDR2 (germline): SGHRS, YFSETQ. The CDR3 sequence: CASSLAGHHTEAFF. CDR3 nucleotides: TGCGCCAGCAGCTTGGCAGGCCATCACACTGAAGCTTTCTTT.

The CDR3 is CATTRGRGGGRWEQFF. The CDR3 DNA sequence: TGTGCCACCACCCGAGGGCGGGGTGGCGGTCGTTGGGAGCAGTTCTTC. This chain links TRBV15 with TRBJ2-1; D may be TRBD2 (6 bases). Germline V CDR1 and CDR2: LNHNV, YYDKDF (reference sequence). The CDR3 runs 16 residues. The V end lost 7 bases, the J end lost 10 bases, and 26 bases lay between the germline ends.

As DNA, the CDR3 is TGTGCCAGTAGTATCGAGGTGAATCAGCCCCAGCATTTT. It yields the protein CASSIEVNQPQHF. The chain has TRBV19 and TRBJ1-5, with D uncertain. The V end lost 3 bases, the J end lost 4 bases, and 7 bases lay between the germline ends. Germline CDR1 and CDR2: LNHDA and SQIVND (reference sequence). The CDR3 runs to 13 residues. The full variable domain, in which reference TRBV19 and TRBJ1-5 provide the parts outside the CDR3, is DGGITQSPKYLFRKEGQNVTLSCEQNLNHDAMYWYRQDPGQGLRLIYYSQIVNDFQKGDIAEGYSVSREKKESFPLTVTSAQKNPTAFYLCASSIEVNQPQHFGDGTRLSIL.

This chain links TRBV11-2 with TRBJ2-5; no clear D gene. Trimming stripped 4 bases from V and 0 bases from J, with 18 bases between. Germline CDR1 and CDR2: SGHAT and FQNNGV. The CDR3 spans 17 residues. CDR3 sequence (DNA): TGTGCCAGCAGCTCCCGTGGCCAGCCCTTGTACCAAGAGACCCAGTACTTC. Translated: CASSSRGQPLYQETQYF.

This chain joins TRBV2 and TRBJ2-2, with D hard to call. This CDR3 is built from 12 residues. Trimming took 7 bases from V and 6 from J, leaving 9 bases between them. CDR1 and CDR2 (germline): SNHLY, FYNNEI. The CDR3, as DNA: TGTGCCAGCACTTGGTTGGCCGGGGAGCTGTTTTTT. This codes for CASTWLAGELFF. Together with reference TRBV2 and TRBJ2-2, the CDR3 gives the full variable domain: EPEVTQTPSHQVTQMGQEVILRCVPISNHLYFYWYRQILGQKVEFLVSFYNNEISEKSEIFDDQFSVERPDGSNFTLKIRSTKLEDSAMYFCASTWLAGELFFGEGSRLTVL.

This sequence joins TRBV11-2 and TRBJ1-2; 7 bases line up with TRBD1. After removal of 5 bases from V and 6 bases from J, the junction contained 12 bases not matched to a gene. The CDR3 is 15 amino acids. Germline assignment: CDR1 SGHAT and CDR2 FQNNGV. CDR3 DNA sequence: TGTGCCAGCAGCCCCAGGACAGGATCACCCCATGGCTACACCTTC. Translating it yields CASSPRTGSPHGYTF. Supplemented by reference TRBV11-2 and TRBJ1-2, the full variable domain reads EAGVAQSPRYKIIEKRQSVAFWCNPISGHATLYWYQQILGQGPKLLIQFQNNGVVDDSQLPKDRFSAERLKGVDSTLKIQPAKLEDSAVYLCASSPRTGSPHGYTFGSGTRLTVV.

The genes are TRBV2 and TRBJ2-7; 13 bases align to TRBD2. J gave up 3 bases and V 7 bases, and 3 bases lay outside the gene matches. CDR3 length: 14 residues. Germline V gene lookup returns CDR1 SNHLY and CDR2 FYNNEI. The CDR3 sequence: CASTGTSGDYEQYF. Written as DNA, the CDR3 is TGTGCCAGCACCGGGACTAGCGGGGACTACGAGCAGTACTTC. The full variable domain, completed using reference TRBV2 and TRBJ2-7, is EPEVTQTPSHQVTQMGQEVILRCVPISNHLYFYWYRQILGQKVEFLVSFYNNEISEKSEIFDDQFSVERPDGSNFTLKIRSTKLEDSAMYFCASTGTSGDYEQYFGPGTRLTVT.

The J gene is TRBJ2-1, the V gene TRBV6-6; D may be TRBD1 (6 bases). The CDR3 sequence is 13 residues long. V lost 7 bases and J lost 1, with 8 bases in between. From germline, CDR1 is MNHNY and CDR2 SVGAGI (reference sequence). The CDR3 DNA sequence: TGTGCCAGCAAGGGGGAGTCCTACAATGAGCAGTTCTTC. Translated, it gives CASKGESYNEQFF.

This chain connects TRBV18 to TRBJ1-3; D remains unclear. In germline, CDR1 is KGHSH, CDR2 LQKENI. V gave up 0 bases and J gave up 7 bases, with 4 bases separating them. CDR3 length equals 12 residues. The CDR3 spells CASSPPGNTIYF. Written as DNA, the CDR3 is TGTGCCAGCTCACCACCGGGGAACACCATATATTTT. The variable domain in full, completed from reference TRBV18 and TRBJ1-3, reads NAGVMQNPRHLVRRRGQEARLRCSPMKGHSHVYWYRQLPEEGLKFMVYLQKENIIDESGMPKERFSAEFPKEGPSILRIQQVVRGDSAAYFCASSPPGNTIYFGEGSWLTVV.

The CDR3 spells CASSWENSPLHF. The CDR3 nucleotides are TGTGCCAGCAGCTGGGAAAATTCACCCCTCCACTTT. The rearrangement links TRBV7-8 to TRBJ1-6; D unclear. CDR1 and CDR2 (germline): SGHVS, FQNEAQ. The CDR3 is 12 amino acids. Deletions cut 4 bases from V and 7 bases from J, with 5 bases between.

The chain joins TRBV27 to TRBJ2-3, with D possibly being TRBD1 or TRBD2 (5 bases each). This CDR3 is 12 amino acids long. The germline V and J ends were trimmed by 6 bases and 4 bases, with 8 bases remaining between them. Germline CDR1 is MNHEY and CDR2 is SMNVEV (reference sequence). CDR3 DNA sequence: TGTGCCAGCAGCCGGGGCGCAGATACGCAGTATTTT. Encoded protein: CASSRGADTQYF.

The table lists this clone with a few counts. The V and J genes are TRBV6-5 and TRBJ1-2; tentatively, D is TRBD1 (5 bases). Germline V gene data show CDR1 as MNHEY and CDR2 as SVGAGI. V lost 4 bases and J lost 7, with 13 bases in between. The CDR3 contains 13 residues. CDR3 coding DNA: TGTGCCAGCAGTTGGGGCAACCAAGGTGGCTACACCTTC. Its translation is CASSWGNQGGYTF.

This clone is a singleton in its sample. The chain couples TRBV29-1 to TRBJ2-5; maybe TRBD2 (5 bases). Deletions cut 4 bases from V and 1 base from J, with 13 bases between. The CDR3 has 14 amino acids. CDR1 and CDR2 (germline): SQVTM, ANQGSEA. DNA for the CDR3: TGCAGCGTTGGGGCCTTGAGCGGCCAAGAGACCCAGTACTTC. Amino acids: CSVGALSGQETQYF.

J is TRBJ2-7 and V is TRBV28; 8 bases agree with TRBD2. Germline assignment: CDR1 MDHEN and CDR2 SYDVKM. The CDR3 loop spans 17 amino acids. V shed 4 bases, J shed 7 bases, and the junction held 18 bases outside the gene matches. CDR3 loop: CASSSPFREGLGREQYF. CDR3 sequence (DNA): TGTGCCAGCAGTTCCCCCTTCCGGGAGGGCCTTGGGCGGGAGCAGTACTTC.

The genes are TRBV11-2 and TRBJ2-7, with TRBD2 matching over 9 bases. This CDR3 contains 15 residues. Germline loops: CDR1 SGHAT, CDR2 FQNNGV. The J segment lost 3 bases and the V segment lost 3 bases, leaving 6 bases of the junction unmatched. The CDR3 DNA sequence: TGTGCCAGCAGCTTCGGGGCGGGAGGGGTCTACGAGCAGTACTTC. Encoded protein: CASSFGAGGVYEQYF.

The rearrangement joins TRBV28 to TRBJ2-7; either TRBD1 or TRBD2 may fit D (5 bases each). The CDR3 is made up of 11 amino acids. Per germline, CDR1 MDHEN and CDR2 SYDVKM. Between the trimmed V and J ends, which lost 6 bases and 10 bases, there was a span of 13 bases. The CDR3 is CASRWGTNQYF. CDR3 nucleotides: TGTGCCAGCAGGTGGGGGACCAACCAGTACTTC.

The CDR3 here is CASSPPRSYEQYF. In nucleotides, the CDR3 is TGTGCCAGCAGCCCCCCTAGGTCCTACGAGCAGTACTTC. The chain recombines TRBV9 with TRBJ2-7; D remains unclear. The germline V gene encodes CDR1 SGDLS and CDR2 YYNGEE. V gave up 4 bases and J gave up 1 base, with 9 bases separating them. The CDR3 is made up of 13 amino acids. The complete variable domain, with remaining parts taken from reference TRBV9 and TRBJ2-7, reads DSGVTQTPKHLITATGQRVTLRCSPRSGDLSVYWYQQSLDQGLQFLIQYYNGEERAKGNILERFSAQQFPDLHSELNLSSLELGDSALYFCASSPPRSYEQYFGPGTRLTVT.

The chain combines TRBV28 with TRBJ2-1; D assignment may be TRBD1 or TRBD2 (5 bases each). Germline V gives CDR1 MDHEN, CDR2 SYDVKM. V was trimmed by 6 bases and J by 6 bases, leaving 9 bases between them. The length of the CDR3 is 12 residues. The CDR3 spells CASSPGANEQFF. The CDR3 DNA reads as TGTGCCAGCAGCCCCGGGGCCAATGAGCAGTTCTTC.

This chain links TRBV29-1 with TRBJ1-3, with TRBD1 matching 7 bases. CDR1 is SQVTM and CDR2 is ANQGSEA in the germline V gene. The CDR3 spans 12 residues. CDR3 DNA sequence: TGCACCACAGGGGAAGAGGGAAACACCATATATTTT. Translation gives CTTGEEGNTIYF.

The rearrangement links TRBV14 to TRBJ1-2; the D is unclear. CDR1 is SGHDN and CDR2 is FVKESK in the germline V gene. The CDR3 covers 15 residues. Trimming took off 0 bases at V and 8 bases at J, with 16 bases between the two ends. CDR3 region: CASSQDGNSRGGYTF. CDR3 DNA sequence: TGTGCCAGCAGCCAAGACGGGAACAGCCGTGGGGGCTACACCTTC.

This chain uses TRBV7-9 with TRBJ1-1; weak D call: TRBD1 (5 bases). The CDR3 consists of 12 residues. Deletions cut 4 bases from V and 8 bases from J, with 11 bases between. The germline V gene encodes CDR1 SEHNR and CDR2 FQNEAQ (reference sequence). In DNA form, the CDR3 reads TGTGCCAGCAGCTCCCTGGGGCAGGAAGCTTTCTTT. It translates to CASSSLGQEAFF. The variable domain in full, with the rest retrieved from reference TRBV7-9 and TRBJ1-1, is DTGVSQNPRHKITKRGQNVTFRCDPISEHNRLYWYRQTLGQGPEFLTYFQNEAQLEKSRLLSDRFSAERPKGSFSTLEIQRTEQGDSAMYLCASSSLGQEAFFGQGTRLTVV.

CDR3: CASSAEGPWTGELFF. CDR3 bases: TGTGCCAGCAGTGCCGAGGGGCCGTGGACCGGGGAGCTGTTTTTT. The genes are TRBV6-1 and TRBJ2-2; D may correspond to TRBD1 or TRBD2 (5 bases each). This CDR3 has 15 amino acids. V dropped 4 bases and J dropped 5 bases, with 14 bases sitting between them. The germline CDR1 and CDR2 sequences are MNHNS and SASEGT.

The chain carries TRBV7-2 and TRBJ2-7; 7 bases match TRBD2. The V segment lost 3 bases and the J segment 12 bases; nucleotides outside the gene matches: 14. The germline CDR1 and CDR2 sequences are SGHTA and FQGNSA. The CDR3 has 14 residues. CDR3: CASSFGLGGSSGYF. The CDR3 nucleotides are TGTGCCAGCAGCTTTGGGTTGGGCGGGAGCAGCGGGTACTTC.

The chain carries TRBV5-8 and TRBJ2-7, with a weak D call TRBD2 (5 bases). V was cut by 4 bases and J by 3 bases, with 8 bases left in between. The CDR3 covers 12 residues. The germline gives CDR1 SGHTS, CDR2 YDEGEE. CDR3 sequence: CASSVGDYEQYF. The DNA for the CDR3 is TGTGCCAGCAGCGTCGGGGACTACGAGCAGTACTTC. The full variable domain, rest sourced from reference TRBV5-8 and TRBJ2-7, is EAGVTQSPTHLIKTRGQQATLRCSPISGHTSVYWYQQALGLGLQFLLWYDEGEERNRGNFPPRFSGRQFPNYSSELNVNALELEDSALYLCASSVGDYEQYFGPGTRLTVT.

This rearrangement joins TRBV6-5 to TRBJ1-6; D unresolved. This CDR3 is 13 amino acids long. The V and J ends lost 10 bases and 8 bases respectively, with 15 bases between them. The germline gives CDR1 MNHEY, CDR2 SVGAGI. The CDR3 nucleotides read TGTGCCACCAGGTTACAGTTGGATTCACCCCTCCACTTT. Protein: CATRLQLDSPLHF.

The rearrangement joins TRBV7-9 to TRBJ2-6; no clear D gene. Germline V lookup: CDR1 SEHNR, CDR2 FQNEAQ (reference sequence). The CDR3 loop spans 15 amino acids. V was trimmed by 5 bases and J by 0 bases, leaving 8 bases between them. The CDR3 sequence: CASSGGSSGANVLTF. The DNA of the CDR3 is TGTGCCAGCAGCGGCGGAAGCTCTGGGGCCAACGTCCTGACTTTC.

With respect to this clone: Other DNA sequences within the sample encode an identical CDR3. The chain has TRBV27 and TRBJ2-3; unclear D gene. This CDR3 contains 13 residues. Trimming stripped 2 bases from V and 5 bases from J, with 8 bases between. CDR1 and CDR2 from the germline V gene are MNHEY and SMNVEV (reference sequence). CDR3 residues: CASSLVWEDTQYF. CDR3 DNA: TGTGCCAGCAGTTTAGTTTGGGAAGATACGCAGTATTTT.

The chain's CDR3 is CASSLVDRGGEGYTF. The CDR3 DNA reads as TGTGCCAGCAGCTTAGTAGACAGGGGGGGGGAGGGCTACACCTTC. This chain connects TRBV7-2 to TRBJ1-2, with 9 nucleotides matching TRBD1. From germline, CDR1 is SGHTA and CDR2 FQGNSA. The CDR3 spans 15 residues. Trimming took 1 base from V and 8 from J; bases not matched to a gene: 8.

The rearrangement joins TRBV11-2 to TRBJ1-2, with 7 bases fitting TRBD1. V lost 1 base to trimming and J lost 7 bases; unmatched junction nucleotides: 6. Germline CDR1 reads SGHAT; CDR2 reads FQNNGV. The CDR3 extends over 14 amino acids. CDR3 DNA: TGTGCCAGCAGCTTAGTGGGTGACAGGGTTGGCTACACCTTC. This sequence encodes CASSLVGDRVGYTF.